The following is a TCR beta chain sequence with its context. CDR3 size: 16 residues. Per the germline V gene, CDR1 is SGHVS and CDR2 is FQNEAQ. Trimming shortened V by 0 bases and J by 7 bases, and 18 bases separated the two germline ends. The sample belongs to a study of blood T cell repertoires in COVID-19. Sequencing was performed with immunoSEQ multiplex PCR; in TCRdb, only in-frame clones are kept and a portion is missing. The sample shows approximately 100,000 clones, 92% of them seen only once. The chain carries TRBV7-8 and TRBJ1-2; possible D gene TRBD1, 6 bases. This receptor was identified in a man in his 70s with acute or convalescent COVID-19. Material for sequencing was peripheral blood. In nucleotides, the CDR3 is TGTGCCAGCAGCTTAGCGCGGTCAGGGGACCGAGGTGGCTACACCTTC. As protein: CASSLARSGDRGGYTF.